These 11 T cell receptor beta chains originate from one sample sequenced in a study of blood T cell repertoires in COVID-19. Using immunoSEQ multiplex PCR, the repertoire was profiled, and TCRdb retains in-frame clones only, with some absent. Of tens of thousands of clones in the sample, 60% to 85% were seen once. Sequenced input: peripheral blood. The receptor source for this set is a human donor in a cohort sampled during active COVID-19.

The chain joins TRBV19 to TRBJ1-5, with 7 bases aligning to TRBD1. CDR1 is LNHDA and CDR2 is SQIVND in the germline V gene (reference sequence). This CDR3 has 15 residues. The V gene end was trimmed by 4 bases and the J gene end by 7 bases; junction bases not matched to a gene: 10. This chain's CDR3 is CASSSGAGGRQPQHF. The DNA of the CDR3 is TGTGCCAGTAGTAGCGGGGCAGGGGGAAGGCAGCCCCAGCATTTT.

CDR3 sequence: CASSIGPLRGREGLNEQFF. Written as DNA, the CDR3 is TGTGCCAGTAGTATAGGGCCTCTTCGGGGGCGGGAGGGCCTCAATGAGCAGTTCTTC. This rearrangement joins TRBV19 to TRBJ2-1, with 9 bases identical to TRBD2. Germline loops: CDR1 LNHDA, CDR2 SQIVND (reference sequence). The CDR3 has 19 residues. V dropped 1 base and J dropped 6; count of bases not matched to a gene: 16.

V gene TRBV19 combines with J gene TRBJ2-7; 7 positions agree with TRBD1. Germline V gene sequence: CDR1 LNHDA, CDR2 SQIVND (reference sequence). The CDR3 has 12 amino acids. The CDR3 DNA follows: TGTGCTGGGCAGGGGGATTTTTACGAGCAGTACTTC. The encoded protein is CAGQGDFYEQYF.

This chain connects TRBV6-2 or TRBV6-3 to TRBJ1-2, with a possible D match to TRBD1 (6 bases). Trimming left V 6 bases short and J 5 bases short, with 10 bases between. Germline loops: CDR1 MNHEY, CDR2 SVGEGT. The CDR3 length is 12 residues. CDR3 nucleotide sequence: TGTGCCAGCAGCCAAACAGGGTATGGCTACACCTTC. Translated: CASSQTGYGYTF.

This chain uses TRBV6-2 or TRBV6-3 with TRBJ1-2; 8 nucleotides align to TRBD1. The CDR3 loop spans 15 amino acids. Germline V gene lookup returns CDR1 MNHEY and CDR2 SVGEGT. V dropped 2 bases and J dropped 3; count of bases not matched to a gene: 5. The CDR3 DNA reads as TGTGCCAGCAGTTACGGACAGGGTTTCGACTATGGCTACACCTTC. Its protein product is CASSYGQGFDYGYTF.

This clone was seen only a few times. The CDR3 sequence is CASSLEQGDVEKLFF. The CDR3, as DNA: TGTGCCAGCAGCTTAGAACAGGGGGATGTGGAAAAACTGTTTTTT. This chain uses TRBV5-6 with TRBJ1-4, with 8 bases fitting TRBD1. The CDR3 runs to 15 residues. V shed 2 bases, J shed 8 bases, and the junction held 8 bases outside the gene matches. CDR1 and CDR2 from the germline V gene are SGHDT and YYEEEE.

The V and J genes are TRBV9 and TRBJ2-2, with TRBD1 identical over 8 bases. V shed 2 bases, J shed 8 bases, and the junction held 5 bases outside the gene matches. The CDR3 is 14 amino acids. The germline CDR1 and CDR2 sequences are SGDLS and YYNGEE. The CDR3 region has the DNA TGTGCCAGCAGCGTGTCAGGGGGCTATGGGGAGCTGTTTTTT. Translated: CASSVSGGYGELFF.

The rearrangement uses TRBV5-5 and TRBJ1-4; D call uncertain. CDR3 size: 11 residues. Germline CDR1 SGHKS, CDR2 YYEKEE (reference sequence). V dropped 4 bases and J dropped 8 bases, with 6 bases sitting between them. The DNA for the CDR3 is TGTGCCAGCAGCACGACAGAAAAACTGTTTTTT. This encodes CASSTTEKLFF. The whole variable domain, remainder taken from reference TRBV5-5 and TRBJ1-4, is DAGVTQSPTHLIKTRGQQVTLRCSPISGHKSVSWYQQVLGQGPQFIFQYYEKEERGRGNFPDRFSARQFPNYSSELNVNALLLGDSALYLCASSTTEKLFFGSGTQLSVL.

The J gene is TRBJ1-1, the V gene TRBV7-9, with TRBD1 matching 7 bases. After removal of 5 bases from V and 5 bases from J, the junction contained 11 bases not matched to a gene. Germline CDR1 SEHNR, CDR2 FQNEAQ (reference sequence). This CDR3 is 15 amino acids long. This CDR3 is CASSPREGARTEAFF. The DNA of the CDR3 is TGTGCCAGCAGCCCGCGCGAGGGGGCGAGGACTGAAGCTTTCTTT.

This clone was counted only a few times. The chain uses TRBV30 and TRBJ2-3; 9 bases match TRBD2. CDR1 and CDR2 (germline): GTSNPN, SVGIG (reference sequence). The length of the CDR3 is 15 residues. The J segment lost 5 bases and the V segment lost 0 bases, leaving 6 bases of the junction unmatched. The DNA of the CDR3 is TGTGCCTGGAGTGTACTCAGCGGGGGGCGAGATACGCAGTATTTT. Translating it yields CAWSVLSGGRDTQYF.

The gene calls are TRBV28 and TRBJ2-1; TRBD1 matches at 11 bases. Germline-derived CDR1 and CDR2 are MDHEN and SYDVKM. Losses at the gene ends were 1 base for V and 3 bases for J; bases not matched to a gene: 11. The CDR3 spans 19 residues. CDR3 in DNA: TGTGCCAGCAGTTTATTGTCCAGGAGGACAGGGGGCCACTACAATGAGCAGTTCTTC. It yields the protein CASSLLSRRTGGHYNEQFF.